Each of the 29 T cell receptor beta chains below was sequenced from the same sample in a study of memory CD4+ T cells and cytomegalovirus serostatus. Some clones are missing from TCRdb's copy, which holds only in-frame ones; the method was immunoSEQ multiplex PCR. The sample consists of about 75,000 clones, 60% to 80% of them appearing once. The sort gate was single viable CD3+CD4+CD8-CD45RO+ cells for memory CD4+ T cells. Sequencing was performed on memory CD4+ T cells from blood. Every receptor here comes from an adult in good health and CMV-seropositive.

J is TRBJ2-5 and V is TRBV19; 8 nucleotides line up with TRBD2. This CDR3 region has 14 residues. Unmatched junction bases numbered 7, after V lost 5 bases and J lost 5 bases. Germline CDR1 LNHDA, CDR2 SQIVND (reference sequence). In DNA form, the CDR3 reads TGTGCCAGTAGTTTCGGACTAGCCCCCGAGACCCAGTACTTC. It is translated as CASSFGLAPETQYF.

The V call is TRBV7-8, the J call TRBJ2-3; D gene uncertain. There are 16 residues in the CDR3. The V gene lost 1 base and the J gene lost 2 bases, with 13 bases spanning the gap. Germline V gene lookup returns CDR1 SGHVS and CDR2 FQNEAQ. The CDR3 DNA is TGTGCCAGCAGCTTAGGTCTGCAGGCTTCCACAGATACGCAGTATTTT. It yields the protein CASSLGLQASTDTQYF.

J is TRBJ2-5 and V is TRBV6-5, with 9 nucleotides matching TRBD1. The germline V gene has CDR1 MNHEY and CDR2 SVGAGI. Germline trimming cut 6 bases from V and 6 bases from J; bases unmatched to any gene: 8. This CDR3 is 14 amino acids long. The CDR3 sequence is CASSRDRVMQTQYF. CDR3 DNA sequence: TGTGCCAGCAGCCGGGACAGGGTCATGCAGACCCAGTACTTC.

The genes are TRBV10-2 and TRBJ1-4, with D perhaps matching TRBD1 (6 bases). V gave up 8 bases and J gave up 5 bases, with 12 bases separating them. The CDR3 extends over 13 amino acids. CDR1 and CDR2 (germline): WSHSY, SAAADI. CDR3 sequence reads: CASRQGLNEKLFF. The DNA for the CDR3 is TGCGCCAGCCGCCAGGGGTTAAATGAAAAACTGTTTTTT.

The J gene is TRBJ2-4, the V gene TRBV6-5, with D possibly being TRBD1 (5 bases). V lost 0 bases and J 0 bases, leaving 6 bases between the germline ends. This CDR3 contains 15 residues. Looked up from germline, CDR1 is MNHEY and CDR2 is SVGAGI. The DNA of the CDR3 is TGTGCCAGCAGTTACTCCAGGGTAGCCAAAAACATTCAGTACTTC. This translates into CASSYSRVAKNIQYF.

For the CDR3, the DNA is TGTGCCAGCAGTGCCAACGGGTGGGGGGGCAGTCAGCCCCAGCATTTT. Protein product: CASSANGWGGSQPQHF. The gene calls are TRBV6-4 and TRBJ1-5; D is possibly TRBD1 (6 bases). Germline V gene lookup returns CDR1 MRHNA and CDR2 SNTAGT. The CDR3 sequence is 16 residues long. Trimming stripped 4 bases from V and 6 bases from J, with 19 bases between.

CDR3 amino acids: CASSQDRGRGGTEAFF. For the CDR3, the DNA is TGTGCCAGCAGCCAAGATCGGGGCAGGGGTGGCACTGAAGCTTTCTTT. The V call is TRBV4-2, the J call TRBJ1-1; tentatively, D is TRBD1 (6 bases). This CDR3 is 16 amino acids long. V was shortened by 0 bases and J by 4 bases, with 15 bases between the two germline ends. Germline V gene sequence: CDR1 LGHNA, CDR2 YNFKEQ.

V and J are TRBV11-2 and TRBJ1-3; D perhaps matches TRBD1 (6 bases). The ends were cut back, 7 bases at V and 1 base at J, with 11 bases in the middle. The V gene's germline CDR1 is SGHAT and CDR2 FQNNGV. The CDR3 is 14 amino acids. The chain's CDR3 is CASNTQGSGNTIYF. CDR3 DNA sequence: TGTGCCAGCAACACACAGGGTTCTGGAAACACCATATATTTT.

This sequence joins TRBV7-2 and TRBJ2-7; D uncertain. CDR3 length equals 15 residues. Germline V CDR1 and CDR2: SGHTA, FQGNSA. The V gene lost 2 bases and the J gene lost 3 bases, with 14 bases spanning the gap. CDR3 sequence: CASSLYGLDRYEQYV. CDR3 nucleotides: TGTGCCAGCAGCTTATACGGCCTTGACCGCTACGAGCAGTACGTC.

This rearrangement joins TRBV29-1 to TRBJ1-4, with TRBD1 matching over 9 bases. In germline, CDR1 is SQVTM, CDR2 ANQGSEA. The V segment lost 7 bases and the J segment 8 bases; nucleotides outside the gene matches: 8. This CDR3 has 13 residues. The CDR3 reads CSAGQGKGEKLFF. The CDR3 bases are TGCAGCGCTGGACAGGGGAAGGGGGAAAAACTGTTTTTT.

J is TRBJ2-3 and V is TRBV10-1, with D possibly TRBD2 on 6 matching bases. V was trimmed by 2 bases and J by 6 bases, leaving 9 bases between them. Per germline, CDR1 WNHNN and CDR2 SYGVQD (reference sequence). This CDR3 contains 13 residues. The CDR3 protein is CASSEGLADTQYF. The DNA for the CDR3 is TGCGCCAGCAGTGAGGGGCTAGCGGATACGCAGTATTTT.

The chain links TRBV11-3 to TRBJ2-1; a weak D match, TRBD1 (5 bases). The CDR3 contains 14 residues. Germline CDR1 reads SGHNT; CDR2 reads YENEEA. Trimming shortened V by 2 bases and J by 10 bases, and 15 bases separated the two germline ends. CDR3 protein: CASSLLRKPGEQFF. In DNA form, the CDR3 reads TGTGCCAGCAGCTTACTTCGGAAGCCAGGGGAGCAGTTCTTC.

The chain has TRBV10-3 and TRBJ1-4; the D is unclear. The CDR3 is 13 residues long. Per germline, CDR1 ENHRY and CDR2 SYGVKD. Trimming took 3 bases from V and 8 from J, leaving 10 bases between them. The CDR3: CAISEPLKEKLFF. The CDR3 DNA reads as TGTGCCATCAGTGAACCCCTGAAGGAAAAACTGTTTTTT.

This CDR3 is CAWSSAREKLFF. The CDR3 coding sequence is TGTGCCTGGAGTTCTGCACGAGAGAAACTGTTTTTT. The rearrangement uses TRBV30 and TRBJ1-4; D is unresolved. Trimming pared 2 bases from V and 11 bases from J, leaving 12 bases between. CDR3 length: 12 residues. CDR1 is GTSNPN and CDR2 is SVGIG in the germline V gene (reference sequence).

The rearrangement joins TRBV7-2 to TRBJ2-7; TRBD2 matches 8 bases. This CDR3 has 14 amino acids. The ends lost 3 bases at V and 3 bases at J; junction bases unmatched: 4. Germline loops: CDR1 SGHTA, CDR2 FQGNSA. CDR3 protein: CASSFSGAIYEQYF. For the CDR3, the DNA is TGTGCCAGCAGCTTTAGCGGGGCAATCTACGAGCAGTACTTC.

The chain employs TRBV7-2 and TRBJ2-4; D remains ambiguous. CDR1 and CDR2 (germline): SGHTA, FQGNSA. Trimming shortened V by 4 bases and J by 0 bases, and 13 bases separated the two germline ends. The CDR3 length is 16 residues. The CDR3 region is CASSSESLLAKNIQYF. Here the CDR3 DNA reads TGTGCCAGCAGCTCCGAGTCGCTCCTAGCCAAAAACATTCAGTACTTC. The variable domain in full, completed from reference TRBV7-2 and TRBJ2-4, reads GAGVSQSPSNKVTEKGKDVELRCDPISGHTALYWYRQSLGQGLEFLIYFQGNSAPDKSGLPSDRFSAERTGGSVSTLTIQRTQQEDSAVYLCASSSESLLAKNIQYFGAGTRLSVL.

The rearrangement joins TRBV5-4 to TRBJ2-1, with D perhaps being TRBD1 or TRBD2 (5 bases each). This CDR3 contains 14 residues. Trimming took off 0 bases at V and 5 bases at J, with 9 bases between the two ends. Looked up from germline, CDR1 is SGHNT and CDR2 is YYREEE (reference sequence). The CDR3 sequence: CASSLALGDNEQFF. For the CDR3, the DNA is TGTGCCAGCAGCTTGGCGTTGGGGGACAATGAGCAGTTCTTC. The full variable domain, completed using reference TRBV5-4 and TRBJ2-1, is ETGVTQSPTHLIKTRGQQVTLRCSSQSGHNTVSWYQQALGQGPQFIFQYYREEENGRGNFPPRFSGLQFPNYSSELNVNALELDDSALYLCASSLALGDNEQFFGPGTRLTVL.

As for this clone: The sample has other DNA sequences that encode this CDR3 too. V gene TRBV10-2 combines with J gene TRBJ1-3, with D possibly being TRBD1 (6 bases). CDR1 and CDR2 from the germline V gene are WSHSY and SAAADI. The CDR3 consists of 14 residues. V was cut by 6 bases and J by 4 bases, with 13 bases left in between. This CDR3 is CASSRGLDGNTIYF. The CDR3 coding sequence is TGCGCCAGCAGCAGGGGCCTTGACGGAAACACCATATATTTT.

The rearrangement joins TRBV6-1 to TRBJ2-7; D remains ambiguous. With 2 bases removed from V and 0 bases from J, the gap between germline ends came to 11 bases. CDR3 length: 15 residues. Germline V CDR1 and CDR2: MNHNS, SASEGT. In DNA, the CDR3 is TGTGCCAGCAGTGAACCCGCCGCAGGCTCCTACGAGCAGTACGTC. Its protein is CASSEPAAGSYEQYV.

This chain uses TRBV4-2 with TRBJ2-3, with 10 bases lining up with TRBD1. This CDR3 has 17 amino acids. Losses at the gene ends were 5 bases for V and 5 bases for J; bases not matched to a gene: 13. Germline CDR1 and CDR2: LGHNA and YNFKEQ. The CDR3 here is CASSNNVGTGVGDTQYF. The CDR3 DNA reads TGTGCCAGCAGCAACAACGTCGGGACAGGGGTTGGAGATACGCAGTATTTT.

The chain is built from TRBV5-6 and TRBJ2-1; 8 bases match TRBD2. The CDR3 spans 15 residues. Germline values: CDR1 SGHDT, CDR2 YYEEEE. J lost 0 bases, V lost 2 bases, and 1 base had no gene match. CDR3 sequence (DNA): TGTGCCAGCAGCTTCCTAGCGGGCTCCTACAATGAGCAGTTCTTC. Residues: CASSFLAGSYNEQFF.

The chain joins TRBV7-2 to TRBJ2-5; TRBD1 agrees at 9 bases. This CDR3 has 19 residues. The junction had 16 bases not matched to a gene; V was cut back by 1 base and J by 4 bases. Germline lookup yields CDR1 SGHTA and CDR2 FQGNSA. The CDR3 DNA reads TGTGCCAGCAGCTTAGAGGGTTCGGGGTGGACAGGGGAATCAGAGACCCAGTACTTC. It codes for CASSLEGSGWTGESETQYF.

V gene TRBV6-5 combines with J gene TRBJ2-1; 12 bases are shared with TRBD1. The V segment lost 4 bases and the J segment 10 bases; nucleotides outside the gene matches: 8. The CDR3 has 15 residues. Germline V gene sequence: CDR1 MNHEY, CDR2 SVGAGI. The chain's CDR3 is CASSSEGQGAREQFF. CDR3 nucleotides: TGTGCCAGCAGTTCGGAGGGACAGGGGGCTCGGGAGCAGTTCTTC.

The chain joins TRBV14 to TRBJ1-6; D gene unclear. The CDR3 is 15 amino acids. CDR1 is SGHDN, CDR2 FVKESK, per germline. With 4 bases removed from V and 5 bases from J, the gap between germline ends came to 12 bases. Here the CDR3 DNA reads TGTGCCAGCAGCCTACAGACACAGAATAATTCACCCCTCCACTTT. Translated: CASSLQTQNNSPLHF.

This clone showed up just once. The chain has TRBV5-1 and TRBJ2-1, with 11 bases identical to TRBD2. This CDR3 comprises 16 residues. V gave up 6 bases and J gave up 3 bases; unmatched junction bases: 8. Per the germline V gene, CDR1 is SGHRS and CDR2 is YFSETQ. The CDR3 reads CASNSLAGGGYNEQFF. The CDR3, as DNA: TGCGCCAGCAACTCCTTAGCGGGAGGGGGCTACAATGAGCAGTTCTTC.

The chain links TRBV25-1 to TRBJ1-2, with 8 bases matching TRBD1. The CDR3 loop spans 16 amino acids. Germline CDR1 is MGHDK and CDR2 is SYGVNS. The V segment lost 1 base and the J segment 7 bases; nucleotides outside the gene matches: 11. CDR3 sequence reads: CASSESATGVPSGYTF. The CDR3 nucleotides are TGTGCCAGCAGTGAATCAGCGACAGGGGTCCCTTCTGGCTACACCTTC.

The chain joins TRBV27 to TRBJ2-7; D is unresolved. Per the germline V gene, CDR1 is MNHEY and CDR2 is SMNVEV (reference sequence). The CDR3 contains 15 residues. V was cut by 5 bases and J by 2 bases, with 16 bases left in between. This CDR3 is CASSPSQDRPYEQYF. The CDR3 nucleotides are TGTGCCAGCAGTCCATCGCAGGACCGTCCCTACGAGCAGTACTTC.

This chain connects TRBV5-5 to TRBJ2-5; D is possibly TRBD2 (5 bases). The CDR3 has 16 amino acids. Germline loops: CDR1 SGHKS, CDR2 YYEKEE (reference sequence). V was trimmed by 5 bases and J by 5 bases, leaving 22 bases between them. The CDR3 DNA is TGTGCCAGCAGGGTGGTGGTCTCGGCCTCGGGGGAGACCCAGTACTTC. Translation gives CASRVVVSASGETQYF.

The chain recombines TRBV4-2 with TRBJ2-3; 12 nucleotides match TRBD2. Unmatched junction bases numbered 2, after V lost 1 base and J lost 3 bases. The CDR3 totals 16 residues. Germline lookup yields CDR1 LGHNA and CDR2 YNFKEQ. CDR3 region: CASSQVTSGGTDTQYF. The CDR3 coding sequence is TGTGCCAGCAGCCAAGTGACTAGCGGGGGAACAGATACGCAGTATTTT.